This T cell receptor (beta chain) was sequenced in a study of beta chain features in type 1 diabetes. Broader study findings: TCRB CDR3 length was moderately but significantly reduced in all four CD4+ subsets of Type 1 diabetes patients. The naive, central memory and Treg TCRB repertoires showed an apparent similarity that was greater among patients than among healthy donors.

Markers CD45RO/CCR7/CD25/CD127/CD95/CD27 served to sort CD4+ naive, central memory, regulatory and stem cell-like memory cells. Sequenced material consisted of expressed TCRB transcripts (all of the isolated RNA was reverse transcribed). Method: immunoSEQ multiplex PCR; TCRdb's copy keeps in-frame clones and lacks some. This sample has about 270,000 clones; roughly an eighth occur once, and the top ten carry less than 0.02%. Looked up from germline, CDR1 is WSHSY and CDR2 is SAAADI. This CDR3 has 13 amino acids. With V trimmed by 6 bases and J by 3 bases, 3 bases remained unmatched. This clone was detected only a few times. What it binds is not known.

The sequencing sample was made of naive CD4+ T cells from blood. The TCR originated in a man aged 25-45 years with type 1 diabetes. The chain carries TRBV10-2 and TRBJ2-7; the match to TRBD2 covers 9 bases. The DNA of the CDR3 is TGCGCCAGCAGAGATAGCGGGAGCTACGAGCAGTACTTC. Its protein product is CASRDSGSYEQYF.